A selection of T cell receptor beta chains follows, all from one sample in a study of identical twins. TCRdb reprocessed the 5' RACE reads via MiXCR and lists one record per CDR3 protein. Among approximately 670,000 distinct CDR3 sequences listed, 5.5% to 6.5% were seen once. Sequenced: naive T cells sorted from blood. The source of these receptors is a man younger than 30 in good health. Both conserved end residues are part of each CDR3. The D gene is left open where the match is weak. Clone size is given for some rows only: seen once, a few or many times, or a class if the clone is expanded.

size	J	D	V	CDR3	DNA
few	TRBJ1-2	NA	TRBV7-9	CASSLEPQFLF	TGTGCCAGCAGCTTAGAACCCCAGTTCCTGTTC
many	TRBJ2-1	NA	TRBV28	CASRASNEQFF	TGTGCCAGCAGGGCCAGTAATGAGCAGTTCTTC
NA	TRBJ2-3	TRBD1	TRBV24-1	CATSDLQGATTDTQYF	TGTGCCACCAGTGATTTGCAGGGGGCAACTACAGATACGCAGTATTTT
many	TRBJ1-2	NA	TRBV15	CATSRDRAEVAYGYTF	TGTGCCACCAGCAGAGATAGGGCTGAAGTGGCCTATGGCTACACCTTC
NA	TRBJ2-3	TRBD2	TRBV3-1	CASSQRTSGRPDTQYF	TGTGCCAGCAGCCAAAGGACAAGCGGGAGGCCAGATACGCAGTATTTT
NA	TRBJ2-1	TRBD2	TRBV12-3/TRBV12-4	CASRSSGARGNEQFF	TGTGCCAGCAGGAGTAGCGGGGCTCGTGGCAATGAGCAGTTCTTC
few	TRBJ2-3	NA	TRBV24-1	CATSDWVSTDTQYF	TGTGCCACCAGTGACTGGGTTAGCACAGATACGCAGTATTTT
few	TRBJ2-1	NA	TRBV5-1	CASSLRSTYNEQFF	TGCGCCAGCAGCTTAAGGTCGACCTACAATGAGCAGTTCTTC
NA	TRBJ2-3	TRBD2	TRBV10-1	CATRTSALNTDTQYF	TGCGCCACCCGGACTAGCGCCCTCAACACAGATACGCAGTATTTT
many	TRBJ2-5	NA	TRBV4-2	CASSQDTLVLETQYF	TGTGCCAGCAGCCAAGACACCCTAGTGCTGGAGACCCAGTACTTC
many	TRBJ2-5	TRBD1	TRBV29-1	CSVPGQGWGETQYF	TGCAGCGTACCCGGACAGGGGTGGGGGGAGACCCAGTACTTC
NA	TRBJ1-5	NA	TRBV5-5	CASSLEPGQHQPQHF	TGTGCCAGCAGCTTGGAGCCAGGGCAGCATCAGCCCCAGCATTTT
many	TRBJ2-4	NA	TRBV18	CASSPGVGNIQYF	TGTGCCAGCTCACCAGGGGTCGGAAACATTCAGTACTTC
many	TRBJ1-1	NA	TRBV20-1	CSARDVGVWGNTEAFF	TGCAGTGCTAGAGATGTAGGCGTGTGGGGGAACACTGAAGCTTTCTTT
NA	TRBJ2-2	TRBD1	TRBV30	CAWKGQGNTGELFF	TGTGCCTGGAAAGGACAGGGCAACACCGGGGAGCTGTTTTTT
many	TRBJ2-3	NA	TRBV12-3/TRBV12-4	CASRGGTQYF	TGTGCCAGTCGGGGTGGTACGCAGTATTTT
many	TRBJ2-1	NA	TRBV29-1	CSGGGRYNEQFF	TGCAGCGGGGGGGGCCGGTACAATGAGCAGTTCTTC
many	TRBJ2-3	TRBD2	TRBV20-1	CSATVREKRTDTQYF	TGCAGTGCTACGGTGCGGGAGAAACGCACAGATACGCAGTATTTT
many	TRBJ1-2	NA	TRBV7-2	CASSLGHSNYGYTF	TGTGCCAGCAGCTTAGGGCACTCTAACTATGGCTACACCTTC
NA	TRBJ2-3	NA	TRBV6-2/TRBV6-3	CASSYPGMSAGLTDTQYF	TGTGCCAGCAGTTACCCGGGAATGTCGGCAGGACTGACAGATACGCAGTATTTT
NA	TRBJ2-5	TRBD1	TRBV11-2	CASSSTGMETQYF	TGTGCCAGCAGCTCGACAGGGATGGAGACCCAGTACTTC
many	TRBJ2-5	TRBD1	TRBV20-1	CSATGTGGSETQYF	TGCAGTGCCACCGGGACAGGGGGTTCAGAGACCCAGTACTTC